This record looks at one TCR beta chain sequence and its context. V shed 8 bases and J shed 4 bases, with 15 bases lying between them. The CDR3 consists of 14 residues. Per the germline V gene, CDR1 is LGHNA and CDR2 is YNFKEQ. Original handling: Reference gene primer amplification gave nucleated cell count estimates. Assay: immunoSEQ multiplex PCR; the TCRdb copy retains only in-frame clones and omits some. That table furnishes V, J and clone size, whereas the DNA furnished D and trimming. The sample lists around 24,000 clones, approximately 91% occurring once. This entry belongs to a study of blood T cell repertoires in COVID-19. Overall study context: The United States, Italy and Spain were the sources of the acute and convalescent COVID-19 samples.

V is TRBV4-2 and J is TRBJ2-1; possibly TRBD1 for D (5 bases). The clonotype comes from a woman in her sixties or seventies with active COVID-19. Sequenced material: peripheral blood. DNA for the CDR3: TGTGCCAGCTCCCTTATGACAGATTACAATGAGCAGTTCTTC. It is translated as CASSLMTDYNEQFF.